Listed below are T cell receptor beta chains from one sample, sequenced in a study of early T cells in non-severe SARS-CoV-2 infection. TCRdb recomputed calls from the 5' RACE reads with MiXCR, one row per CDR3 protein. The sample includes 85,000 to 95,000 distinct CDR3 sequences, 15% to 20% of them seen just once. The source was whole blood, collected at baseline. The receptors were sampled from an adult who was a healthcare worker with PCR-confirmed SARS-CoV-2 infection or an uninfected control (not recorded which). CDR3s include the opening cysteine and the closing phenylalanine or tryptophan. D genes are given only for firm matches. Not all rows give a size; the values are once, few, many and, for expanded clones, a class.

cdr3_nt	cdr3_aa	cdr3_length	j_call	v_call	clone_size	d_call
TGTGCCAGCAGTTTAGCGCGAAGGGGTGAGCAGTTCTTC	CASSLARRGEQFF	13	TRBJ2-1	TRBV12-3/TRBV12-4	few	NA
TGCAGTGCTAGAGATTTAGCGGTCTCCTACAATGAGCAGTTCTTC	CSARDLAVSYNEQFF	15	TRBJ2-1	TRBV20-1	few	NA
TGTGCCACCAGCCCGGGCGGGGGCAGCCTGAACCAAGAGACCCAGTACTTC	CATSPGGGSLNQETQYF	17	TRBJ2-5	TRBV24-1	few	NA
TGTGCCAGCAGCCATAATAGCGGGAGGGGAACCTACGAGCAGTACTTC	CASSHNSGRGTYEQYF	16	TRBJ2-7	TRBV7-2	NA	TRBD2
TGTGCCAGCAGCTACTCGGGACAGGGAACCTATGGCTACACCTTC	CASSYSGQGTYGYTF	15	TRBJ1-2	TRBV13	once	TRBD1
TGTGCCAGCAGTGGGGGTGGTACCTACGAGCAGTACTTC	CASSGGGTYEQYF	13	TRBJ2-7	TRBV27	NA	NA
TGTGCCAGCAAAGCGGGGACAGGCCCCTACGAGCAGTACTTC	CASKAGTGPYEQYF	14	TRBJ2-7	TRBV28	NA	NA
TGTGCCAGCAGCTTAGTTTATGGGCAGTTCTTC	CASSLVYGQFF	11	TRBJ2-1	TRBV11-2	NA	NA
TGTGCCAGCAGCTTATGGTCTAGCGGGAGTAATGAGCAGTTCTTC	CASSLWSSGSNEQFF	15	TRBJ2-1	TRBV7-2	NA	TRBD2
TGCAGTGCTAGAGATCCGGAGGGTAACTACGAGCAGTACTTC	CSARDPEGNYEQYF	14	TRBJ2-7	TRBV20-1	NA	NA
TGTGCCAGCAGTTCGAACCACCTGGATATCGTGGGCACTGAAGCTTTCTTT	CASSSNHLDIVGTEAFF	17	TRBJ1-1	TRBV12-3/TRBV12-4	NA	NA
TGTGCCAGCAGGGATGACAGGACACAAAACACCGGGGAGCTGTTTTTT	CASRDDRTQNTGELFF	16	TRBJ2-2	TRBV2	many	NA
TGTGCCAGTAGTGGGACTAGCGGGCAAGAGACCCAGTACTTC	CASSGTSGQETQYF	14	TRBJ2-5	TRBV19	many	TRBD2
TGTGCCAGCAGCTTAGATCTAGCGGGGTTTCCTTTACCCTACGAGCAGTACTTC	CASSLDLAGFPLPYEQYF	18	TRBJ2-7	TRBV11-2	few	TRBD2
TGTGCCAGCAGTTACTCGATCGTTTCCTACAATGAGCAGTTCTTC	CASSYSIVSYNEQFF	15	TRBJ2-1	TRBV6-2/TRBV6-3	NA	NA
TGCAGTGCAGCTCTAGCGGGAGTTATAGATACGCAGTATTTT	CSAALAGVIDTQYF	14	TRBJ2-3	TRBV20-1	few	TRBD2
TGTGCCAGCAGGTGGGGTAGCACAGATACGCAGTATTTT	CASRWGSTDTQYF	13	TRBJ2-3	TRBV28	few	NA
TGCAGTGCTAGAGAGGTCTACCGTAATGAGCAGTTCTTC	CSAREVYRNEQFF	13	TRBJ2-1	TRBV20-1	few	NA
TGTGCCAGCAGAGCCGGGACTAGCGCCTACGAGCAGTACTTC	CASRAGTSAYEQYF	14	TRBJ2-7	TRBV4-2	few	TRBD2
TGCGCCAGCAGCCAAGAATTATCGATCGGGCAGTACAATGAGCAGTTCTTC	CASSQELSIGQYNEQFF	17	TRBJ2-1	TRBV4-3	NA	NA
TGTGCCAGCAGTTCCAGACTAGCAGACTACGAGCAGTACTTC	CASSSRLADYEQYF	14	TRBJ2-7	TRBV28	few	TRBD2
TGTGCCACCAGTGACCGATACAACTCCCGGGGGGACGAGCAGTACTTC	CATSDRYNSRGDEQYF	16	TRBJ2-7	TRBV24-1	few	TRBD2
TGTGCCACCAGCAAAACCGGCACAGATACGCAGTATTTT	CATSKTGTDTQYF	13	TRBJ2-3	TRBV24-1	many	NA
TGTGCCAGTAGTATCGTTAGCGGGGAAACCTACGAGCAGTACTTC	CASSIVSGETYEQYF	15	TRBJ2-7	TRBV19	NA	TRBD2
TGTGCCAGCAGTTTACCGGGGTATGGCTACACCTTC	CASSLPGYGYTF	12	TRBJ1-2	TRBV12-3/TRBV12-4	few	NA
TGTGCCAGCCGAAATGGGCTCGACAGGCAGTATTTT	CASRNGLDRQYF	12	TRBJ2-3	TRBV6-5	few	NA
TGTGCCACCAGCAGAGCGGGACTAGCGGGAGCAGGTTTTCATGAGCAGTTCTTC	CATSRAGLAGAGFHEQFF	18	TRBJ2-1	TRBV15	NA	TRBD2
TGCGCCAGCAGGAACCAGGGATCTGCTGAAGCTTTCTTT	CASRNQGSAEAFF	13	TRBJ1-1	TRBV5-1	few	NA
TGTGCCAGCTCACGGCTAGCGGAAGAGACCCAGTACTTC	CASSRLAEETQYF	13	TRBJ2-5	TRBV3-1	few	TRBD2